This T cell receptor beta chain stems from a study of CXCR3-negative and CXCR3-positive naive CD8 T cells. Findings of the study overall: Both of the naive subsets showed about the same high diversity, but memory CD8+ cells had much less. Once cells were cryopreserved, CXCR3 expression went down partly, and most assays used fresh PBMCs.

Researchers sorted more than 250,000 cells of each CD8+ T cell subset in triplicate. Regarding this clonotype: Its specificity is not known.

Through 5' RACE with UMI labels, the TRB cDNA libraries were prepared. TCRdb derives one entry per CDR3 protein from the 5' RACE reads, leaving out DNA. This sample's clone table lists 70,000 to 95,000 distinct CDR3 sequences. The germline V gene encodes CDR1 SGHKS and CDR2 YYEKEE (reference sequence). The CDR3 sequence is 13 residues long. Sequences were obtained from naive CXCR3- CD8+ T cells from blood. Subset in this sample: CD45RO-CCR7+CD27+CD95- naive CD8+ T cells lacking CXCR3 (TNR3-). This TCR derives from a human donor in good health. Some clones in this sample may be carry-over from other donors' samples. This chain uses TRBV5-5 with TRBJ2-2. The CDR3 reads CASSLGLPGELFF.